This T cell receptor (beta chain) was documented in a study of CD4 T cells in relation to SARS-CoV-2 and coronaviruses. Overall study context: PBMCs were cultured with antigen for nine to ten days before TCR beta sequencing.

Unexposed donor CD4+ T cells date from about 2011-2018, before the COVID-19 pandemic. The cells were cultured for 10 days before CD4+ T cells were isolated. Cells permitting, SARS-CoV-2 S/N and four cold-coronavirus spikes were tested on unexposed-donor CD4+ T cells. In the case of this clone: The target antigen is unknown.

The J segment lost 8 bases and the V segment lost 9 bases, leaving 13 bases of the junction unmatched. Germline CDR1 SNHLY, CDR2 FYNNEI. CDR3 length: 15 residues. Assay used: immunoSEQ multiplex PCR; TCRdb lists only in-frame clones, some missing. This repertoire shows roughly 28,000 clones, roughly 66% found once; its top ten account for approximately 21%. Sample: CD4+ T cells from PBMCs, cultured in vitro. The source of this sequence is a human donor in good health. V and J are TRBV2 and TRBJ1-6; 7 bases match TRBD1. CDR3 DNA: TGTGCCAGTGGATGGACAGGAGGGTTTGATTCACCCCTCCACTTT. Its translation: CASGWTGGFDSPLHF.